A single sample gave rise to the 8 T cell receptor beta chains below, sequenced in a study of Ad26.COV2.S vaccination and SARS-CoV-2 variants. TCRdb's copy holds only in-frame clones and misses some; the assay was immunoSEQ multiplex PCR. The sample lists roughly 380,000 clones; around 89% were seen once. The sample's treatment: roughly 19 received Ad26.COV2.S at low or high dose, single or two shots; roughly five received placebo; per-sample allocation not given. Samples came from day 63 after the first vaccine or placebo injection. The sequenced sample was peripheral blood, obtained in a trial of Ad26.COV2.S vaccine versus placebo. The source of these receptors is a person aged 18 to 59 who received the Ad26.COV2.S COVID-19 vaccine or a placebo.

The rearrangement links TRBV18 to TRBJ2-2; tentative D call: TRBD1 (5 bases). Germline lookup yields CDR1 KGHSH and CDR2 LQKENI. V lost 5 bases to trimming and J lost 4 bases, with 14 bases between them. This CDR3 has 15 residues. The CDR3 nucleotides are TGTGCCAGCTCAACTCGACAGTTACTCACCGGGGAGCTGTTTTTT. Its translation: CASSTRQLLTGELFF.

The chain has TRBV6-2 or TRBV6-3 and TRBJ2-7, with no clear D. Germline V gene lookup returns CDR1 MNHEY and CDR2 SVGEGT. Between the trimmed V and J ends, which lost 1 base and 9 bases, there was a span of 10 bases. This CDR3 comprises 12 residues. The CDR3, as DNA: TGTGCCAGCAGTTACTACATACTTCGGCAGTACTTC. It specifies CASSYYILRQYF.

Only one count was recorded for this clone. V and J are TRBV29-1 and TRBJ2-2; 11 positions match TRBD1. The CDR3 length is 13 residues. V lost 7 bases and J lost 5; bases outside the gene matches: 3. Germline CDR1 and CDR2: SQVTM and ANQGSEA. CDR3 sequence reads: CSGTGGGTGELFF. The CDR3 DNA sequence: TGCAGCGGGACAGGGGGCGGGACCGGGGAGCTGTTTTTT.

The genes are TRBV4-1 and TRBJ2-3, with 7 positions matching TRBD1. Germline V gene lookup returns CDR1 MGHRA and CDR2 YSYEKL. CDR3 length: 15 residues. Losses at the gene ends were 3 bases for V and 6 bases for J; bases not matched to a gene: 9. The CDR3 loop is CASSHDRDLGDTQYF. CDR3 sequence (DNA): TGCGCCAGCAGCCACGACAGGGACCTCGGGGATACGCAGTATTTT.

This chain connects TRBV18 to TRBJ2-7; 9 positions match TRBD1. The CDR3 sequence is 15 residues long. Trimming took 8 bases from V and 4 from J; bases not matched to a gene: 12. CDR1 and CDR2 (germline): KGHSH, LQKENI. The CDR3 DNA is TGTGCCAGCGCTTATGGAGGGACAGGGAAATACGAGCAGTACTTC. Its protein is CASAYGGTGKYEQYF.

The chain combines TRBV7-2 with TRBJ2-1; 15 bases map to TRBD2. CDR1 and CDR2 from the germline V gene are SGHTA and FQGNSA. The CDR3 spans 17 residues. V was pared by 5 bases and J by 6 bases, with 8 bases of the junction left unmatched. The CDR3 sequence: CASSRGLAGGSPNEQFF. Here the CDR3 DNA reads TGTGCCAGCAGCCGGGGACTAGCGGGGGGTTCCCCCAATGAGCAGTTCTTC. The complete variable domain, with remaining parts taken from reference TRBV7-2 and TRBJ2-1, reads GAGVSQSPSNKVTEKGKDVELRCDPISGHTALYWYRQSLGQGLEFLIYFQGNSAPDKSGLPSDRFSAERTGGSVSTLTIQRTQQEDSAVYLCASSRGLAGGSPNEQFFGPGTRLTVL.

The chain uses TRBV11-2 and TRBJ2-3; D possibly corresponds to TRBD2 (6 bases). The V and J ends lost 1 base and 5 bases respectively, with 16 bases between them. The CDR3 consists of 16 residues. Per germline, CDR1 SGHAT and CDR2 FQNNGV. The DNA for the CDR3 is TGTGCCAGCAGCTTAGGATTTCTAGCGTCCAGAGATACGCAGTATTTT. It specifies CASSLGFLASRDTQYF.

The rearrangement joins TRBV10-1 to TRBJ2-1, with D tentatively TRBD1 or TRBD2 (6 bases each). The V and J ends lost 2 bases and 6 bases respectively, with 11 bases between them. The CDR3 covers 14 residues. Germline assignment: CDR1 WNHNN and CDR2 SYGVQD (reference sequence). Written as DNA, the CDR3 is TGCGCCAGCAGTGAGGACGGGGGCTTCAATGAGCAGTTCTTC. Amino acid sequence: CASSEDGGFNEQFF.